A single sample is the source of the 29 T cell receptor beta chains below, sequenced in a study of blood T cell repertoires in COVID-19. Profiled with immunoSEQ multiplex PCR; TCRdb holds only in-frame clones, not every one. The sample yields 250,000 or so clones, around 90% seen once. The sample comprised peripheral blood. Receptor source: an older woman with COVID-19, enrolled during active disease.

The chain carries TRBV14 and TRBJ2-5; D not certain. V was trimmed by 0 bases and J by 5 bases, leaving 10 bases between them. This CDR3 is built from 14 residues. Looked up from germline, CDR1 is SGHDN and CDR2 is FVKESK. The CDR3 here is CASSQELFGETQYF. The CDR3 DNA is TGTGCCAGCAGCCAAGAACTCTTCGGGGAGACCCAGTACTTC.

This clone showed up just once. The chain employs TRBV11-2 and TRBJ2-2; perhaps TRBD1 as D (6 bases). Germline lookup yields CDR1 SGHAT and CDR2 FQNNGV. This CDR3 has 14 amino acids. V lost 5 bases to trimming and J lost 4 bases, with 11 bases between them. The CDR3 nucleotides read TGTGCCAGCAGCACCCTACAGGGCACCGGGGAGCTGTTTTTT. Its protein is CASSTLQGTGELFF.

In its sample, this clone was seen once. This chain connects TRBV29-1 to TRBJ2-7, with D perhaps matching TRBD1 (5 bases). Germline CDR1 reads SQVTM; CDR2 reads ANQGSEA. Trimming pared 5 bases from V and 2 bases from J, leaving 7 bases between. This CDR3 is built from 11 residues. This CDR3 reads CSVRGPYEQYF. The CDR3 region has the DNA TGCAGCGTTAGGGGCCCCTACGAGCAGTACTTC.

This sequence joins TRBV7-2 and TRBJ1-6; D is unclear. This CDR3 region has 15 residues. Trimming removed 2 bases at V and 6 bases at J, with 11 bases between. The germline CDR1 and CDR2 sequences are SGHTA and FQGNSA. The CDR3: CASSLTSGGNSPLHF. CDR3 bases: TGTGCCAGCAGCTTAACATCCGGCGGTAATTCACCCCTCCACTTT.

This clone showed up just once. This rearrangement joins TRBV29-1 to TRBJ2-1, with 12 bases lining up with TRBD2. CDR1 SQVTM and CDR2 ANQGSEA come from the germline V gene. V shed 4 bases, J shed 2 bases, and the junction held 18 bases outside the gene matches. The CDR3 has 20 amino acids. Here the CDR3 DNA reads TGCAGCGTTGTATTTAGGGTGCTAGCGGGAGGGGGGGGACCCTACAATGAGCAGTTCTTC. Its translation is CSVVFRVLAGGGGPYNEQFF.

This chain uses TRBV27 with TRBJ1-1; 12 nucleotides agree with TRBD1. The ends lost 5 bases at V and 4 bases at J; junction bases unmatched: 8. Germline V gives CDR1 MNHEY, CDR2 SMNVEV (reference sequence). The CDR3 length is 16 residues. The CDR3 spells CASSPGQGARSTEAFF. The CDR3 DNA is TGTGCCAGCAGTCCGGGACAGGGGGCAAGGTCCACTGAAGCTTTCTTT.

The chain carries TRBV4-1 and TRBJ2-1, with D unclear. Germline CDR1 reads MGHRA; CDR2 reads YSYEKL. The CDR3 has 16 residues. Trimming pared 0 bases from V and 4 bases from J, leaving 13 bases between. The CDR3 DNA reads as TGCGCCAGCAGCCAAGAGGTCGTAACCAGTTACAATGAGCAGTTCTTC. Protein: CASSQEVVTSYNEQFF.

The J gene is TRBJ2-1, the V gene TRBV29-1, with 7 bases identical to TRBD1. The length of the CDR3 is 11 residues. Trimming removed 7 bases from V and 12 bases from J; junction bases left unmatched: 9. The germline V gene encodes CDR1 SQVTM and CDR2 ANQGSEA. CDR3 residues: CSAVVGQRQFF. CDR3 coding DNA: TGCAGCGCTGTCGTGGGACAGAGGCAGTTCTTC.

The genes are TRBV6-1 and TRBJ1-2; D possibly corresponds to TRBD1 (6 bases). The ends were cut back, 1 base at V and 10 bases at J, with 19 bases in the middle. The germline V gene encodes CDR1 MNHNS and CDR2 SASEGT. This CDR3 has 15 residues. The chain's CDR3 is CASSEVLRDTYYYTF. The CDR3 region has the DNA TGTGCCAGCAGTGAAGTCCTTCGGGACACTTATTACTACACCTTC.

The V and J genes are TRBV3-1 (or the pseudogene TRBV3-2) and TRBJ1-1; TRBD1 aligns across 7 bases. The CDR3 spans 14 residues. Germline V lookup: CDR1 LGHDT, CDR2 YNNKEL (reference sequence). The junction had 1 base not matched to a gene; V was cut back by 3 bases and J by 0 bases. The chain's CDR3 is CASSHDRVNTEAFF. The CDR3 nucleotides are TGTGCCAGCAGCCATGACAGGGTGAACACTGAAGCTTTCTTT.

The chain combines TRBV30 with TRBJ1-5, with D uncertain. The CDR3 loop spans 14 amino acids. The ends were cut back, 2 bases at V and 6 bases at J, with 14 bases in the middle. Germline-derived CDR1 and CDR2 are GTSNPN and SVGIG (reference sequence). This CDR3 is CAWSPISHSQPQHF. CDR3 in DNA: TGTGCCTGGAGTCCTATATCCCACAGTCAGCCCCAGCATTTT.

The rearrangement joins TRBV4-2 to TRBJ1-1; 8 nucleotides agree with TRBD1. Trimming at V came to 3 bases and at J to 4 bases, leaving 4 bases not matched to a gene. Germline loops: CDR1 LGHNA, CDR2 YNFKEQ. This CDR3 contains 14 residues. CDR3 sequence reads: CASSHQTGATEAFF. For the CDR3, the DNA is TGTGCCAGCAGCCATCAGACAGGGGCCACTGAAGCTTTCTTT.

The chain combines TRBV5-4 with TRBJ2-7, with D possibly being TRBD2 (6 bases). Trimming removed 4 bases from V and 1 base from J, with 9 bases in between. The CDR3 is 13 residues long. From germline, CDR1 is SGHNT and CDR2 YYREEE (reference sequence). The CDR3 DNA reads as TGTGCCAGCAGCGCGCGGGGATCCTACGAGCAGTACTTC. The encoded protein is CASSARGSYEQYF.

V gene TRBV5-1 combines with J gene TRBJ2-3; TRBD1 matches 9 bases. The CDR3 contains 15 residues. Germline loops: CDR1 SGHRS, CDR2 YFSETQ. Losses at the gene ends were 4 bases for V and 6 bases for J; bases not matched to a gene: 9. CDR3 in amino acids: CASSPGQGILDTQYF. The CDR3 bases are TGCGCCAGCAGCCCAGGACAGGGGATTTTGGATACGCAGTATTTT.

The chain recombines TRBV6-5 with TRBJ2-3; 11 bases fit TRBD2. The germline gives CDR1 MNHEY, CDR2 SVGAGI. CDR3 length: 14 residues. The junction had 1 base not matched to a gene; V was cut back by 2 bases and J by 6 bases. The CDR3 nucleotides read TGTGCCAGCAGTTACACTAGCGGGAGTGATACGCAGTATTTT. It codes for CASSYTSGSDTQYF.

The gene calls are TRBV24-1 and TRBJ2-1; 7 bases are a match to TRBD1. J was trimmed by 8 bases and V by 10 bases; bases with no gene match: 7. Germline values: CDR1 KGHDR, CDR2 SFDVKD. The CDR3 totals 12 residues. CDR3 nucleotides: TGTGCCACGAGGGGGCAGATTGATGAGCAGTTCTTC. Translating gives CATRGQIDEQFF.

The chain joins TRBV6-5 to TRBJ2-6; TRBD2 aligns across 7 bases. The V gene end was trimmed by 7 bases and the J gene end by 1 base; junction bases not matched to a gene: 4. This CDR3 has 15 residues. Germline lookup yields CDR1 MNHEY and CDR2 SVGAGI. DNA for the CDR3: TGTGCCAGCACTAACGGGGGGTCTGGGGCCAACGTCCTGACTTTC. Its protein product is CASTNGGSGANVLTF.

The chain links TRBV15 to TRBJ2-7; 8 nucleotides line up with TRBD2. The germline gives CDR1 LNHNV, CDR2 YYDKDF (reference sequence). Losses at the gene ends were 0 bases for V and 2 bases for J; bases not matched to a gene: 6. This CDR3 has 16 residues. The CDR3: CATSRDLAGSPYEQYF. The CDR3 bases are TGTGCCACCAGCAGAGATTTAGCGGGAAGTCCCTACGAGCAGTACTTC.

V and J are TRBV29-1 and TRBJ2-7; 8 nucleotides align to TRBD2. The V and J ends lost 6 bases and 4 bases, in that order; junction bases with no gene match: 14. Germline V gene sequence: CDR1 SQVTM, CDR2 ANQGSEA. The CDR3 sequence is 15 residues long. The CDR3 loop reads CSVAPRGSGGYEQYF. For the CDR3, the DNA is TGCAGCGTCGCCCCCCGGGGGTCGGGAGGGTACGAGCAGTACTTC.

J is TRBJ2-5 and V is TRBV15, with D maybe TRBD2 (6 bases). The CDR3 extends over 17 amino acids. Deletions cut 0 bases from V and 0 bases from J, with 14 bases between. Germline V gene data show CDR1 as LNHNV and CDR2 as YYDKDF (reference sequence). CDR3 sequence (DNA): TGTGCCACCAGCAGAGATAGCGGACTACTGTACCAAGAGACCCAGTACTTC. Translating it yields CATSRDSGLLYQETQYF.

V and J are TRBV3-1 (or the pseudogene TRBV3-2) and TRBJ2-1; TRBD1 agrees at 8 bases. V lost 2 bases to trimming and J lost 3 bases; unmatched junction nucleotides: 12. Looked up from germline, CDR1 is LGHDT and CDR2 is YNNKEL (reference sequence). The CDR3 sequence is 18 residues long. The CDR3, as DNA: TGTGCCAGCAGCCAATTATTCCGGGACAGGAGAAGCTACAATGAGCAGTTCTTC. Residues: CASSQLFRDRRSYNEQFF.

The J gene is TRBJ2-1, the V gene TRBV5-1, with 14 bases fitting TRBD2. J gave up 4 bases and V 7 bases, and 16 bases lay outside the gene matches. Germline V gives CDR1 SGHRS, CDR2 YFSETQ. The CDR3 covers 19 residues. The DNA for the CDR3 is TGCGCCAGCCGACGAACGGGACTAGCGGGAGTAGAGGGTTACAATGAGCAGTTCTTC. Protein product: CASRRTGLAGVEGYNEQFF.

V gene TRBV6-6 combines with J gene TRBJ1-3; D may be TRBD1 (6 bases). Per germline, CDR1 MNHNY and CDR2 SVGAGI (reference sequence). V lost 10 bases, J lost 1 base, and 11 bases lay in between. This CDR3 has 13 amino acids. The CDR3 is CATEGQSGNTIYF. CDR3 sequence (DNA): TGTGCCACCGAGGGACAATCTGGAAACACCATATATTTT.

CDR3: CATSRTSAYNEQFF. DNA for the CDR3: TGTGCCACCAGCAGGACTAGCGCCTACAATGAGCAGTTCTTC. The chain employs TRBV15 and TRBJ2-1; 8 bases are shared with TRBD2. After removal of 3 bases from V and 2 bases from J, the junction contained 0 bases not matched to a gene. Germline assignment: CDR1 LNHNV and CDR2 YYDKDF (reference sequence). This CDR3 has 14 residues.

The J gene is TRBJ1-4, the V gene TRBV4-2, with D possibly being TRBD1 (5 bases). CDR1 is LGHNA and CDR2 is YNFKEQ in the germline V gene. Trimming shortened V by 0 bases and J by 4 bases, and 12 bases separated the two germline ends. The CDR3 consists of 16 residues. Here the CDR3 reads CASSQDPWGVNEKLFF. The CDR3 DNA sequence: TGTGCCAGCAGCCAAGATCCGTGGGGGGTTAATGAAAAACTGTTTTTT.

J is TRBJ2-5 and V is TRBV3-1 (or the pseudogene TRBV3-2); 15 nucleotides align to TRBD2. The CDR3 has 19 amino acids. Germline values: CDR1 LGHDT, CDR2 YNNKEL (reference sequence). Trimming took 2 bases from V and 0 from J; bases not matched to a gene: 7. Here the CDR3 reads CASSQSTGTSGRYQETQYF. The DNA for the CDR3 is TGTGCCAGCAGCCAATCGACCGGGACTAGCGGGAGGTACCAAGAGACCCAGTACTTC.

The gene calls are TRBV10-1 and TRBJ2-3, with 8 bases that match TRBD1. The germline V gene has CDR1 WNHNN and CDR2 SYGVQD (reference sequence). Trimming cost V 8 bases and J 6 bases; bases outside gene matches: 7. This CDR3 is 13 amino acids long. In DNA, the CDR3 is TGCGCCAGCTCGGACAGGGTATCGGATACGCAGTATTTT. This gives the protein CASSDRVSDTQYF.

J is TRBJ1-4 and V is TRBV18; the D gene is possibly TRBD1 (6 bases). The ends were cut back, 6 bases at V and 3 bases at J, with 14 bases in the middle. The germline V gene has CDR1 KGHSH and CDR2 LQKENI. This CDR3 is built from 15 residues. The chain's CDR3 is CASSRYRTANEKLFF. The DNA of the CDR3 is TGTGCCAGCTCCAGGTACCGGACAGCTAATGAAAAACTGTTTTTT.

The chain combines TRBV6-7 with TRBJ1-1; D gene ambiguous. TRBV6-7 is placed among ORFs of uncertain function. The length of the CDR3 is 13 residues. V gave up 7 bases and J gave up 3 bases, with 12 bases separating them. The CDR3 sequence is CASNKDGDTEAFF. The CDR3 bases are TGTGCCAGCAACAAAGACGGGGACACTGAAGCTTTCTTT.